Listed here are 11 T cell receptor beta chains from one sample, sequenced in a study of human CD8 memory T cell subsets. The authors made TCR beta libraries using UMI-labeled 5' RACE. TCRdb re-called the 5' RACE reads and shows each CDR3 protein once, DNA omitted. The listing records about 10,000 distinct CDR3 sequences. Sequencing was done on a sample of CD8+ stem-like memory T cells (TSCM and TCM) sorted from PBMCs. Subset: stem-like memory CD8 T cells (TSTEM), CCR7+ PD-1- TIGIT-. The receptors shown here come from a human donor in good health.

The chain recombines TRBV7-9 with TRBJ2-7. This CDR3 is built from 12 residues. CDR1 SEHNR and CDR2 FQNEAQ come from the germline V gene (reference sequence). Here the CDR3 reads CASSREAYEQYF.

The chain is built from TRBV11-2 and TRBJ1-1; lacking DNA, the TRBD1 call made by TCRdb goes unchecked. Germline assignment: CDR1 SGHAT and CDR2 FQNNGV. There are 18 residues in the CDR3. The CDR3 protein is CASSLGGKVRLGDTEAFF.

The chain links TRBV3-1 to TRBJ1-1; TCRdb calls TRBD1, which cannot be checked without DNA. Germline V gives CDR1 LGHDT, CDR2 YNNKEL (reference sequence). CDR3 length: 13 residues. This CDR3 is CASSPGENTEAFF.

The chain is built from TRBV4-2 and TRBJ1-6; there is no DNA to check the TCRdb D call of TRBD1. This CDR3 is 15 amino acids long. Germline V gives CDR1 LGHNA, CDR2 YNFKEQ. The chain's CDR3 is CASSQENGGHSPLHF.

The CDR3 region is CASSPITGGPNEQFF. The rearrangement links TRBV7-3 to TRBJ2-1; TCRdb selects TRBD2, and the lack of DNA leaves this call unchecked. The V gene's germline CDR1 is SGHTA and CDR2 FQGTGA. CDR3 length: 15 amino acids.

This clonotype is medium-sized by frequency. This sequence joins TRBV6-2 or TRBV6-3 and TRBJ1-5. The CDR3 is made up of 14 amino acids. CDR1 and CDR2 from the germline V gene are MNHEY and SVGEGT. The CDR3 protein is CASSSYLPGQPQHF.

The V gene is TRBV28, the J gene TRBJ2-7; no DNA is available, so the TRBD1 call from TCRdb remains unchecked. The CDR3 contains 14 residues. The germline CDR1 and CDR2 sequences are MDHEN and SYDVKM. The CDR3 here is CASTKGAMGYEQYF. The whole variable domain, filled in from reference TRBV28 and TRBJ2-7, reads DVKVTQSSRYLVKRTGEKVFLECVQDMDHENMFWYRQDPGLGLRLIYFSYDVKMKEKGDIPEGYSVSREKKERFSLILESASTNQTSMYLCASTKGAMGYEQYFGPGTRLTVT.

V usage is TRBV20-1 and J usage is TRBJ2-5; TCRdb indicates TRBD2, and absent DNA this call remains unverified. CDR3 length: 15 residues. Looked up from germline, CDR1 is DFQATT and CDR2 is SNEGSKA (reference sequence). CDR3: CSAREGLRYQETQYF.

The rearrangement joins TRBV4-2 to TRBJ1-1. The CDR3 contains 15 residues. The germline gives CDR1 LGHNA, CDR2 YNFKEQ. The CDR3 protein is CASSQDTAPDTEAFF.

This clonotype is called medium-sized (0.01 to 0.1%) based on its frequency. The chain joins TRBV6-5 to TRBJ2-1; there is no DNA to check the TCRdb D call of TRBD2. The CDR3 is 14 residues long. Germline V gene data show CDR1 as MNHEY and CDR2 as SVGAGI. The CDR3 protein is CASSYSQGSGKQFF.

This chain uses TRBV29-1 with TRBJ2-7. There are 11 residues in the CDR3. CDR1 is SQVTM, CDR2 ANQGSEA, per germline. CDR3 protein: CSVRLGYEQYF.